Shown below are 2 T cell receptor beta chains from a single sample sequenced in a study of identical twins. One entry per CDR3 protein results from TCRdb running MiXCR on the 5' RACE reads. This table has hundreds of thousands of distinct CDR3 sequences, approximately 6% appearing once. Input material: naive T cells sorted from blood. The receptors stem from a man aged 18 to 35 in good health.

Many counts were recorded for this clonotype. The rearrangement joins TRBV20-1 to TRBJ2-1; 9 nucleotides align to TRBD2. The CDR3 covers 15 residues. With V trimmed by 3 bases and J by 2 bases, 5 bases remained unmatched. CDR1 is DFQATT, CDR2 SNEGSKA, per germline (reference sequence). The CDR3 loop is CSASSLAGTYNEQFF. For the CDR3, the DNA is TGCAGTGCTAGTAGTCTAGCGGGGACCTACAATGAGCAGTTCTTC.

There are many counts of this clonotype. This chain uses TRBV14 with TRBJ2-7, with D hard to call. CDR1 and CDR2 from the germline V gene are SGHDN and FVKESK. The CDR3 totals 13 residues. V lost 1 base and J 2 bases, leaving 6 bases between the germline ends. The CDR3 loop reads CASSQASTYEQYV. In nucleotides, the CDR3 is TGTGCCAGCAGCCAAGCGTCCACCTACGAGCAGTACGTC.